A selection of T cell receptor beta chains follows, all from one sample in a study of regulatory T cells in long-lasting Graves disease. TCRdb recomputed calls from the multiplex PCR reads with MiXCR, one row per CDR3 protein. There are approximately 350,000 distinct CDR3 sequences in the sample; around 23% occur only once, and approximately 28% lies in the top ten. The sample here was peripheral blood mononuclear cells (PBMCs), taken when the disease was refractory, from a patient treated with antithyroid drugs. These receptors came from a woman in her 40s with Graves disease. The CDR3 runs from the conserved cysteine through the conserved F or W. The D gene is left open where the match is weak. Some rows have no size entry. The others give once, few or many, or a class for an expanded clone.

d_gene	v_gene	j_gene	abundance	CDR3nt	CDR3aa
.	TRBV28	TRBJ1-1	many	TGTGCCAGCCTAGACAGATTGAACACTGAAGCTTTCTTT	CASLDRLNTEAFF
.	TRBV9	TRBJ2-7	few	TGTGCCAGCAGCGTTGAGGGATTCCTAGCAAAGCAGTACTTC	CASSVEGFLAKQYF
.	TRBV12-5	TRBJ1-1	many	TGTGCTAGTGGTCCCCCGACCTTCACTGAAGCTTTCTTT	CASGPPTFTEAFF
.	TRBV7-9	TRBJ2-5	many	TGTGCCGGTGGAGTAGGGACCCAGTACTTC	CAGGVGTQYF
.	TRBV20-1	TRBJ1-5	.	TGCAGTGCTAGTACGGGGCAACCGTTTAGCAATCAGCCCCAGCATTTT	CSASTGQPFSNQPQHF
TRBD1	TRBV5-1	TRBJ2-2	many	TGCGCCAGCAGCTTTTGGGGGACAGGAGCGAACACCGGGGAGCTGTTTTTT	CASSFWGTGANTGELFF
.	TRBV28	TRBJ2-4	many	TGTGCCAGCAGGGGGGGCAGTCCTCCCAAAAACATTCAGTACTTC	CASRGGSPPKNIQYF
.	TRBV29-1	TRBJ2-7	few	TGCAGCGTTGAGAAGGAAGGTAAGGGCGACGAGCAGTACTTC	CSVEKEGKGDEQYF
TRBD1	TRBV7-2	TRBJ2-7	few	TGTGCCAGCAGCTTCCGGAGGACAGGGTCCTACGAGCAGTACTTC	CASSFRRTGSYEQYF
TRBD1	TRBV10-1	TRBJ2-1	.	TGCGTCGGAAAGGACAGGGCCGCACCGAATGAGCAGTTCTTC	CVGKDRAAPNEQFF
.	TRBV20-1	TRBJ2-7	few	TGCAGTGCACACTCGGGGGCAAATCGGTACGAGCAGTACTTC	CSAHSGANRYEQYF
TRBD1	TRBV5-1	TRBJ2-2	few	TGCGCCAGCAGCACCTCAGGACAGGGATTCACCGGGGAGCTGTTTTTT	CASSTSGQGFTGELFF
.	TRBV10-3	TRBJ1-1	.	TGTGCCATCAGTTCAGGGTTATTTGGTTTGAGCACTGAAGCTTTCTTT	CAISSGLFGLSTEAFF
.	TRBV20-1	TRBJ1-1	many	TGCAGTGCTAGCGGGAAGTACACTGAAGCTTTCTTT	CSASGKYTEAFF
.	TRBV28	TRBJ2-2	many	TGTGCCAGCAGTTTTTCCGGACGGGGAAACACCGGGGAGCTGTTTTTT	CASSFSGRGNTGELFF
.	TRBV7-9	TRBJ1-1	.	TGTGCCAGCAGCTTAGAACTGGGAGAGGGCACTGAAGCTTTCTTT	CASSLELGEGTEAFF
TRBD2	TRBV6-1	TRBJ2-4	many	TGTGCCAGCTCCGACGGGACTAGTTTGGACATTCAGTACTTC	CASSDGTSLDIQYF
.	TRBV20-1	TRBJ1-5	.	TGCAGTGCTAGGCAGGGGAATCAGCCCCAGCATTTT	CSARQGNQPQHF
TRBD2	TRBV29-1	TRBJ2-2	.	TGCAGCGCCATAAAAGCGGGAGGGCCGATCGGGGAGCTGTTTTTT	CSAIKAGGPIGELFF
TRBD2	TRBV9	TRBJ2-2	.	TGTGCCAGCAGCGTGAGGGGCGGGAGTGGAACCGGGGAGCTGTTTTTT	CASSVRGGSGTGELFF
TRBD2	TRBV29-1	TRBJ2-7	.	TGCAGCGTTGAGGGACTAGCGCACGAGCAGTACTTC	CSVEGLAHEQYF
TRBD2	TRBV20-1	TRBJ2-2	few	TGCAGTGCTAGGCCTCTAGCGGGAGGGAGCGCCGGGGAGCTGTTTTTT	CSARPLAGGSAGELFF
.	TRBV2	TRBJ1-1	many	TGTGCCAGCAGTCGAGGCACTGAAGCTTTCTTT	CASSRGTEAFF
.	TRBV10-3	TRBJ1-4	few	TGTGCCATCAGTGAGGGACAACGGGAAAAACTGTTTTTT	CAISEGQREKLFF
.	TRBV29-1	TRBJ2-2	many	TGCAGCGTTTACACCGGGGAGCTGTTTTTT	CSVYTGELFF
.	TRBV11-3	TRBJ2-2	many	TGTGCCAGCAGCCCCCCAAACGCGAACACCGGGGAGCTGTTTTTT	CASSPPNANTGELFF
TRBD2	TRBV27	TRBJ2-5	many	TGTGCCAGCAGTTTAAGGGCCGGGCCTAGCGGAATAGAAGAGACCCAGTACTTC	CASSLRAGPSGIEETQYF
.	TRBV20-1	TRBJ1-2	many	TGCAGTGCGCAACATCGGGGGGCAAACTATGGCTACACCTTC	CSAQHRGANYGYTF
.	TRBV2	TRBJ2-4	many	TGTGCCAGCGCATTCGATATAGCCAAAAACATTCAGTACTTC	CASAFDIAKNIQYF
.	TRBV10-3	TRBJ2-7	many	TGTGCCATCAGTGAGAGGGATTCCTACGAGCAGTACTTC	CAISERDSYEQYF
TRBD2	TRBV3-1	TRBJ2-7	few	TGTGCCAGCAGCCAGCGGGAGAAGACCTACGAGCAGTACTTC	CASSQREKTYEQYF
TRBD2	TRBV28	TRBJ2-7	many	TGTGCCAGCAGGGGAGGGTGGGGGATCGAGCAGTACTTC	CASRGGWGIEQYF
.	TRBV12-3/TRBV12-4	TRBJ2-7	many	TGTGCCAGCAGTTTGGCCAATACCTACGAGCAGTACTTC	CASSLANTYEQYF
TRBD2	TRBV12-3/TRBV12-4	TRBJ2-2	few	TGTGCCAGCGGAAGCGGGAGATATACCGGGGAGCTGTTTTTT	CASGSGRYTGELFF
.	TRBV12-3/TRBV12-4	TRBJ2-7	few	TGTGCCAGCAGTTTAACCGGACTTACAAACTACGAGCAGTACTTC	CASSLTGLTNYEQYF
.	TRBV6-9	TRBJ2-7	.	TGTGCCAGCAGTTACAGGCAGGGGACCTACGAGCAGTACTTC	CASSYRQGTYEQYF
.	TRBV20-1	TRBJ1-1	few	TGCAGTGCTAGAGATTTTCAGGGAATGAACACTGAAGCTTTCTTT	CSARDFQGMNTEAFF
.	TRBV5-1	TRBJ2-1	few	TGCGCCAGCAGCTTGGGGTACAGCTCCTACAATGAGCAGTTCTTC	CASSLGYSSYNEQFF
TRBD1	TRBV27	TRBJ2-7	.	TGTGCCAGCAGCACTACAGGGGTGGGCGAGCAGTACTTC	CASSTTGVGEQYF
.	TRBV11-2	TRBJ2-7	many	TGTGCCAGCTCGCACATAGGGGCAGGTACCTACGAGCAGTACTTC	CASSHIGAGTYEQYF
.	TRBV7-2	TRBJ1-5	few	TGTGCCAGCAGCAGTCAGGGTACTCAGCCCCAGCATTTT	CASSSQGTQPQHF
TRBD1	TRBV11-2	TRBJ2-5	many	TGTGCCAGCAGACCATCAAGGACAGGGAGGGAGACCCAGTACTTC	CASRPSRTGRETQYF
TRBD1	TRBV7-2	TRBJ2-7	few	TGTGCCAGCAGCTTTTTACCGGGACAGGGGTCCTACGAGCAGTACTTC	CASSFLPGQGSYEQYF
.	TRBV9	TRBJ1-1	.	TGTGCCAGCAGCTCTAGTTCCGTGCCGAACACTGAAGCTTTCTTT	CASSSSSVPNTEAFF
TRBD2	TRBV19	TRBJ2-6	few	TGTGCCAGTAGCGGACTAGCGGGGGGCTCTGGGGCCAACGTCCTGACTTTC	CASSGLAGGSGANVLTF
.	TRBV3-1	TRBJ2-7	many	TGTGCCAGCAGCCAGGCGGGAAGCTCCTACGAGCAGTACTTC	CASSQAGSSYEQYF
.	TRBV4-1	TRBJ2-7	.	TGCGCCAGCAGCCAATGGACGAGATCCTACGAGCAGTACTTC	CASSQWTRSYEQYF
TRBD2	TRBV28	TRBJ2-7	many	TGTGCCAGCAGTTCACCAGGGACTAGCGGTTACGAGCAGTACTTC	CASSSPGTSGYEQYF
.	TRBV4-1	TRBJ2-7	.	TGCGCCAGCAGCCAGGACCTGGGGCTCAAAAGGGGCACCTCCTACGAGCAGTACTTC	CASSQDLGLKRGTSYEQYF
TRBD1	TRBV6-5	TRBJ2-2	.	TGTGCCAGCAGTTACCCAAGACAGGGGGCTGGGGAGCTGTTTTTT	CASSYPRQGAGELFF
.	TRBV29-1	TRBJ2-5	many	TGCAGCGTTGAAGATTTGCAGGGAGGCGGGGAGACCCAGTACTTC	CSVEDLQGGGETQYF
.	TRBV24-1	TRBJ1-6	.	TGTGCCACCAGTGAAGGACCCTTCGGGAATTCACCCCTCCACTTT	CATSEGPFGNSPLHF
.	TRBV3-1	TRBJ1-1	few	TGTGCCAGCAGCCAAGAGGCTGCGGGGAACACTGAAGCTTTCTTT	CASSQEAAGNTEAFF
TRBD2	TRBV10-2	TRBJ2-3	once	TGCGCCAGCGGGACTAGCGGGAGGGGAGATACGCAGTATTTT	CASGTSGRGDTQYF
.	TRBV10-3	TRBJ2-7	many	TGTGCCATCAGTGACAGGACCTACGAGCAGTACTTC	CAISDRTYEQYF
.	TRBV9	TRBJ2-7	.	TGTGCCAGCAGCCCTCAACTCGGAACCTACGAGCAGTACTTC	CASSPQLGTYEQYF
TRBD2	TRBV6-1	TRBJ2-2	few	TGTGCCAGCAGTCCCAGCGGGACCTTTCAGCTGTTTTTT	CASSPSGTFQLFF
.	TRBV27	TRBJ2-5	many	TGTGCCAGCAGGACAAATAACCAAGAGACCCAGTACTTC	CASRTNNQETQYF